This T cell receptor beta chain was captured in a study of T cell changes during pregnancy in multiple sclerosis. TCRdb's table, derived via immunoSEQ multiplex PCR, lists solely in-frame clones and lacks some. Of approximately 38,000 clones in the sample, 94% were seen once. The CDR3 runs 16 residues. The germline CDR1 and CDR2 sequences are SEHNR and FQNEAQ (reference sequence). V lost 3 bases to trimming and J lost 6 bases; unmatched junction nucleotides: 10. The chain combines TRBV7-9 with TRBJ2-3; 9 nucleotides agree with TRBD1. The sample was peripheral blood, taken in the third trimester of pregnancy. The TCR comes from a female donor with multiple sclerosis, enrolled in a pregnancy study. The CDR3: CASSFQDRGHRDTQYF. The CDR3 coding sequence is TGTGCCAGCAGCTTCCAGGACAGGGGACACCGGGATACGCAGTATTTT.